This T cell receptor beta chain is drawn from a study of regulatory T cells in long-lasting Graves disease. Time point defined: newly diagnosed GD, antithyroid drugs for less than 3 months. Preparation of the TCR library used RNA extracted from PBMCs. Construction of the TCR beta libraries employed iRepertoire HTBI primers in conjunction with Arm-PCR of CDR3 regions. Via MiXCR, TCRdb re-called the multiplex PCR reads, giving one row per CDR3 protein. The sample includes about 440,000 distinct CDR3 sequences, 16% seen only once; the top ten take around a quarter. The V gene end was trimmed by 6 bases and the J gene end by 3 bases; junction bases not matched to a gene: 4. Per germline, CDR1 MNHNS and CDR2 SASEGT. The CDR3 is 14 amino acids. Separately, the same data were catalogued under a study of T cells in Graves' hyperthyroidism and ophthalmopathy. That study adds: Blood held most thyroid clonotypes expanded above 0.001 frequency.

The V call is TRBV6-1, the J call TRBJ2-2; TRBD1 matches 7 bases. The TCR comes from a woman younger than 35 with Graves disease. Material: peripheral blood mononuclear cells (PBMCs), obtained at new diagnosis, from a patient treated with antithyroid drugs. This chain's CDR3 is CASSPDRDTGELFF. The DNA of the CDR3 is TGTGCCAGCAGCCCCGACAGGGACACCGGGGAGCTGTTTTTT.